One sample yielded the 32 T cell receptor beta chains listed below, sequenced in a study of yellow fever vaccine responses in identical twins. TCRdb analysed the RT-PCR reads with MiXCR anew, one entry per CDR3 protein. The profile shows 2,500 to 3,000 distinct CDR3 sequences, approximately 90% of them singletons. This specimen was T cells from blood (PBMCs), unsorted or a sorted subset (not recorded which), taken before or after yellow fever vaccination (not recorded which). These receptors were obtained from a female donor who received the yellow fever vaccine.

The chain uses TRBV14 and TRBJ1-1; D perhaps matches TRBD1 (5 bases). Germline CDR1 SGHDN, CDR2 FVKESK. V was shortened by 3 bases and J by 3 bases, with 8 bases between the two germline ends. The CDR3 totals 13 residues. The CDR3 sequence is CASSHRGYTEAFF. CDR3 bases: TGTGCCAGCAGCCATCGGGGGTACACTGAAGCTTTCTTT. The complete variable domain, with remaining parts taken from reference TRBV14 and TRBJ1-1, reads EAGVTQFPSHSVIEKGQTVTLRCDPISGHDNLYWYRRVMGKEIKFLLHFVKESKQDESGMPNNRFLAERTGGTYSTLKVQPAELEDSGVYFCASSHRGYTEAFFGQGTRLTVV.

V and J are TRBV20-1 and TRBJ2-7; 8 bases agree with TRBD2. Germline CDR1 is DFQATT and CDR2 is SNEGSKA (reference sequence). Losses at the gene ends were 6 bases for V and 6 bases for J; bases not matched to a gene: 16. This CDR3 has 15 residues. The CDR3 nucleotides are TGCAGTGCGACCGGGACTAGGATTTTAGGTAGCGAGCAGTACTTC. Protein sequence: CSATGTRILGSEQYF.

This clonotype was observed a single time. V and J are TRBV13 and TRBJ2-5; 14 bases are a match to TRBD2. J was trimmed by 4 bases and V by 4 bases; bases with no gene match: 8. Per the germline V gene, CDR1 is PRHDT and CDR2 is FYEKMQ (reference sequence). The CDR3 covers 17 residues. CDR3 residues: CASSSGLAGVRGETQYF. The CDR3 DNA sequence: TGTGCCAGCAGCTCGGGACTAGCGGGGGTACGCGGAGAGACCCAGTACTTC.

The V call is TRBV20-1, the J call TRBJ2-7; D is ambiguous. With 0 bases removed from V and 7 bases from J, the gap between germline ends came to 16 bases. The V gene's germline CDR1 is DFQATT and CDR2 SNEGSKA (reference sequence). The CDR3 has 14 amino acids. This CDR3 is CSARDRSVLGEQYF. In DNA form, the CDR3 reads TGCAGTGCTAGAGACCGGTCGGTGCTGGGGGAGCAGTACTTC.

The chain couples TRBV14 to TRBJ2-7; 7 nucleotides line up with TRBD2. Germline-derived CDR1 and CDR2 are SGHDN and FVKESK. The CDR3 runs 15 residues. V lost 2 bases and J lost 5; bases outside the gene matches: 9. CDR3 in amino acids: CASSQLGEGLDEQYF. CDR3 in DNA: TGTGCCAGCAGCCAATTGGGGGAGGGCCTGGACGAGCAGTACTTC.

This rearrangement joins TRBV18 to TRBJ2-1, with a weak D call TRBD2 (6 bases). Trimming took 3 bases from V and 0 from J, leaving 12 bases between them. In germline, CDR1 is KGHSH, CDR2 LQKENI. The CDR3 extends over 16 amino acids. The CDR3: CASSPSGRSSYNEQFF. The CDR3 DNA reads TGTGCCAGCTCACCTAGCGGCCGGAGCTCCTACAATGAGCAGTTCTTC.

The chain employs TRBV24-1 and TRBJ2-1, with 9 nucleotides matching TRBD1. Looked up from germline, CDR1 is KGHDR and CDR2 is SFDVKD. J gave up 2 bases and V 4 bases, and 8 bases lay outside the gene matches. The CDR3 length is 17 residues. CDR3 sequence reads: CATSDDRDREAYNEQFF. The CDR3 nucleotides read TGTGCCACCAGTGACGATAGGGACAGGGAGGCCTACAATGAGCAGTTCTTC.

The V call is TRBV12-3 or TRBV12-4, the J call TRBJ1-2; no clear D gene. V was cut by 5 bases and J by 8 bases, with 9 bases left in between. The CDR3 has 11 amino acids. CDR3 amino acids: CASSDLGGYTF. In DNA form, the CDR3 reads TGTGCCAGCAGTGACCTGGGAGGCTACACCTTC.

The gene calls are TRBV18 and TRBJ2-1; no definite D call. V lost 2 bases, J lost 7 bases, and 12 bases lay in between. This CDR3 region has 14 residues. CDR1 is KGHSH, CDR2 LQKENI, per germline. In DNA, the CDR3 is TGTGCCAGCTCACCAAATACACTTCCTAATGAGCAGTTCTTC. It is translated as CASSPNTLPNEQFF.

The chain carries TRBV28 and TRBJ2-1; TRBD2 is a possible D gene (6 bases). Germline V gene data show CDR1 as MDHEN and CDR2 as SYDVKM. The CDR3 spans 16 residues. V was clipped by 2 bases and J by 0 bases, with 11 bases between them. The CDR3 sequence: CASSLLRLDSYNEQFF. CDR3 DNA: TGTGCCAGCAGTTTACTTAGACTAGACTCCTACAATGAGCAGTTCTTC.

CDR3 sequence reads: CASSSGTPAEQYF. The CDR3 DNA reads as TGTGCCAGCAGTTCCGGGACCCCCGCCGAGCAGTACTTC. The genes are TRBV6-5 and TRBJ2-7; the D call may be TRBD1 or TRBD2 (5 bases each). This CDR3 comprises 13 residues. V was trimmed by 4 bases and J by 6 bases, leaving 13 bases between them. Germline CDR1 and CDR2: MNHEY and SVGAGI.

This rearrangement joins TRBV20-1 to TRBJ2-1, with D hard to call. This CDR3 is built from 11 residues. V lost 8 bases, J lost 4 bases, and 9 bases lay in between. Germline values: CDR1 DFQATT, CDR2 SNEGSKA (reference sequence). CDR3 protein: CSPVGYNEQFF. CDR3 DNA: TGCAGTCCGGTGGGGTACAATGAGCAGTTCTTC.

The rearrangement joins TRBV11-2 to TRBJ2-1, with D perhaps assigned TRBD1 or TRBD2 (5 bases each). The V gene lost 5 bases and the J gene lost 0 bases, with 17 bases spanning the gap. The germline V gene has CDR1 SGHAT and CDR2 FQNNGV. This CDR3 is built from 17 residues. The CDR3 is CASSVLGELSSYNEQFF. DNA for the CDR3: TGTGCCAGCAGCGTACTGGGGGAATTGAGCTCCTACAATGAGCAGTTCTTC.

The chain uses TRBV28 and TRBJ2-1; 11 bases are shared with TRBD2. J lost 8 bases, V lost 2 bases, and 8 bases had no gene match. Germline CDR1 and CDR2: MDHEN and SYDVKM. The CDR3 totals 16 residues. DNA for the CDR3: TGTGCCAGCAGTTTAAGCGGGCTAGCGGGGGGCGATGAGCAGTTCTTC. This encodes CASSLSGLAGGDEQFF.

The V call is TRBV10-3, the J call TRBJ1-4, with D perhaps TRBD1 (5 bases). Per germline, CDR1 ENHRY and CDR2 SYGVKD. This CDR3 has 13 residues. Trimming cost V 5 bases and J 7 bases, with 11 bases left between them. For the CDR3, the DNA is TGTGCCATCAGTAGGGGCTCGGGTGAAAAACTGTTTTTT. Its protein product is CAISRGSGEKLFF.

The genes are TRBV4-2 and TRBJ2-2; a possible D gene is TRBD2 (7 bases). The CDR3 length is 15 residues. Trimming pared 1 base from V and 5 bases from J, leaving 11 bases between. Germline values: CDR1 LGHNA, CDR2 YNFKEQ. Here the CDR3 reads CASSQAGGTTGELFF. As DNA, the CDR3 is TGTGCCAGCAGCCAAGCCGGGGGGACAACCGGGGAGCTGTTTTTT.

The chain carries TRBV18 and TRBJ2-7; D remains unclear. CDR3 length: 13 residues. Germline CDR1 and CDR2: KGHSH and LQKENI. V dropped 0 bases and J dropped 6 bases, with 9 bases sitting between them. CDR3 sequence: CASSPPVEVEQYF. The CDR3 coding sequence is TGTGCCAGCTCACCACCGGTAGAGGTCGAGCAGTACTTC. Combining the CDR3 with reference TRBV18 and TRBJ2-7 gives the whole variable domain NAGVMQNPRHLVRRRGQEARLRCSPMKGHSHVYWYRQLPEEGLKFMVYLQKENIIDESGMPKERFSAEFPKEGPSILRIQQVVRGDSAAYFCASSPPVEVEQYFGPGTRLTVT.

The rearrangement links TRBV2 to TRBJ1-1, with 7 bases that match TRBD1. V trimming: 5 bases; J trimming: 1 base; junction bases outside the gene matches: 4. The length of the CDR3 is 14 residues. From germline, CDR1 is SNHLY and CDR2 FYNNEI. The DNA for the CDR3 is TGTGCCAGCAGTCTCGGGACAGCGAACACTGAAGCTTTCTTT. This translates into CASSLGTANTEAFF.

V gene TRBV7-3 combines with J gene TRBJ2-4, with D possibly matching TRBD2 (6 bases). From germline, CDR1 is SGHTA and CDR2 FQGTGA. The CDR3 is 14 amino acids. Deletions cut 5 bases from V and 6 bases from J, with 14 bases between. The CDR3 nucleotides are TGTGCCAGCAGCCCAGGGCAGGGAGGAAACATTCAGTACTTC. Translated, it gives CASSPGQGGNIQYF.

The chain employs TRBV14 and TRBJ2-2; D unresolved. The ends were cut back, 0 bases at V and 2 bases at J, with 4 bases in the middle. This CDR3 spans 14 amino acids. Germline CDR1 reads SGHDN; CDR2 reads FVKESK. The CDR3 reads CASSQDINTGELFF. The DNA for the CDR3 is TGTGCCAGCAGCCAAGATATCAACACCGGGGAGCTGTTTTTT. The full variable domain, completed using reference TRBV14 and TRBJ2-2, is EAGVTQFPSHSVIEKGQTVTLRCDPISGHDNLYWYRRVMGKEIKFLLHFVKESKQDESGMPNNRFLAERTGGTYSTLKVQPAELEDSGVYFCASSQDINTGELFFGEGSRLTVL.

The CDR3 region is CASSDTENYGYTF. The CDR3, as DNA: TGTGCCAGCAGCGATACAGAGAACTATGGCTACACCTTC. The chain uses TRBV13 and TRBJ1-2, with D uncertain. V shed 5 bases and J shed 2 bases, with 9 bases lying between them. The germline V gene has CDR1 PRHDT and CDR2 FYEKMQ (reference sequence). The CDR3 is made up of 13 amino acids.

The J gene is TRBJ2-7, the V gene TRBV4-3; D not certain. V shed 0 bases and J shed 3 bases, with 9 bases lying between them. The germline V gene encodes CDR1 LGHNA and CDR2 YSLEER. This CDR3 is built from 14 residues. This CDR3 is CASSQEEGIYEQYF. The CDR3 DNA reads TGCGCCAGCAGCCAAGAGGAAGGGATCTACGAGCAGTACTTC.

This rearrangement joins TRBV18 to TRBJ2-1, with TRBD2 as a possible D gene (6 bases). The CDR3 is made up of 15 amino acids. Trimming took 3 bases from V and 0 from J, leaving 9 bases between them. The germline V gene encodes CDR1 KGHSH and CDR2 LQKENI. CDR3 region: CASSPLASSYNEQFF. The CDR3 DNA sequence: TGTGCCAGCTCACCCCTAGCGTCCTCCTACAATGAGCAGTTCTTC.

The V call is TRBV29-1, the J call TRBJ1-1; D perhaps matches TRBD1 (5 bases). The CDR3 has 14 amino acids. Germline lookup yields CDR1 SQVTM and CDR2 ANQGSEA. Trimming removed 0 bases from V and 0 bases from J, with 8 bases in between. DNA of the CDR3: TGCAGCGTTGAAGAAAGGGGCGTGAACACTGAAGCTTTCTTT. Its translation is CSVEERGVNTEAFF.

The genes are TRBV7-9 and TRBJ2-1; either TRBD1 or TRBD2 may supply D (5 bases each). The CDR3 is made up of 18 amino acids. Germline CDR1 is SEHNR and CDR2 is FQNEAQ (reference sequence). Deletions cut 1 base from V and 4 bases from J, with 20 bases between. The CDR3 is CASSLERFWGPTYNEQFF. CDR3 nucleotide sequence: TGTGCCAGCAGCTTAGAAAGATTTTGGGGACCAACTTACAATGAGCAGTTCTTC.

V and J are TRBV2 and TRBJ2-2, with D unclear. This CDR3 is 14 amino acids long. Germline V gives CDR1 SNHLY, CDR2 FYNNEI. The V end lost 4 bases, the J end lost 0 bases, and 6 bases lay between the germline ends. CDR3: CASSVSPNTGELFF. In DNA, the CDR3 is TGTGCCAGCAGTGTCTCCCCGAACACCGGGGAGCTGTTTTTT. Drawing the rest from reference TRBV2 and TRBJ2-2, the complete variable domain is EPEVTQTPSHQVTQMGQEVILRCVPISNHLYFYWYRQILGQKVEFLVSFYNNEISEKSEIFDDQFSVERPDGSNFTLKIRSTKLEDSAMYFCASSVSPNTGELFFGEGSRLTVL.

The chain carries TRBV4-1 and TRBJ1-1, with a tentative D call TRBD1 (5 bases). V was clipped by 0 bases and J by 3 bases, with 14 bases between them. CDR3 length: 16 residues. Germline loops: CDR1 MGHRA, CDR2 YSYEKL. CDR3 DNA: TGCGCCAGCAGCCAAGATATCAACAGGCGGGACACTGAAGCTTTCTTT. Amino acids: CASSQDINRRDTEAFF.

The chain combines TRBV2 with TRBJ2-5; TRBD2 is a possible D gene (6 bases). CDR3 length: 12 residues. V lost 10 bases, J lost 3 bases, and 12 bases lay in between. CDR1 is SNHLY and CDR2 is FYNNEI in the germline V gene. The CDR3 sequence is CATGTVEETQYF. In DNA form, the CDR3 reads TGTGCCACTGGGACTGTCGAAGAGACCCAGTACTTC.

The chain combines TRBV11-3 with TRBJ2-1; no definite D call. V lost 0 bases and J 6 bases, leaving 9 bases between the germline ends. Germline CDR1 reads SGHNT; CDR2 reads YENEEA. The CDR3 has 14 residues. The CDR3 here is CASSLDAAANEQFF. The DNA for the CDR3 is TGTGCCAGCAGCTTAGATGCTGCAGCCAATGAGCAGTTCTTC.

The rearrangement joins TRBV2 to TRBJ1-4; 8 positions match TRBD1. Germline V CDR1 and CDR2: SNHLY, FYNNEI. With V trimmed by 7 bases and J by 3 bases, 4 bases remained unmatched. There are 14 residues in the CDR3. CDR3: CASNRGVPNEKLFF. The CDR3 DNA follows: TGTGCCAGCAACAGGGGGGTCCCTAATGAAAAACTGTTTTTT.

DNA of the CDR3: TGTGCCAGCAGCCCACAGTCGGGTGCCGGCAATGAGCAGTTCTTC. This gives the protein CASSPQSGAGNEQFF. This chain links TRBV11-2 with TRBJ2-1; D is unresolved. Trimming left V 5 bases short and J 6 bases short, with 17 bases between. CDR1 is SGHAT and CDR2 is FQNNGV in the germline V gene. The CDR3 loop spans 15 amino acids.

This clonotype showed up just once. The chain links TRBV7-3 to TRBJ2-7; possibly TRBD2 for D (6 bases). V was trimmed by 5 bases and J by 5 bases, leaving 13 bases between them. The germline CDR1 and CDR2 sequences are SGHTA and FQGTGA. This CDR3 has 13 residues. The CDR3 DNA is TGTGCCAGCAGCGAGGGACTTGGCGACGAGCAGTACTTC. Encoded protein: CASSEGLGDEQYF. The whole variable domain, remainder taken from reference TRBV7-3 and TRBJ2-7, is GAGVSQTPSNKVTEKGKYVELRCDPISGHTALYWYRQSLGQGPEFLIYFQGTGAADDSGLPNDRFFAVRPEGSVSTLKIQRTERGDSAVYLCASSEGLGDEQYFGPGTRLTVT.